The following is a T cell receptor beta chain sequence with its context. The V end lost 0 bases, the J end lost 2 bases, and 11 bases lay between the germline ends. Germline loops: CDR1 SGHVS, CDR2 FNYEAQ. The CDR3 has 15 residues. These data belong to a study of blood T cell repertoires in COVID-19. Sequencing was performed with immunoSEQ multiplex PCR; in TCRdb, only in-frame clones are kept and a portion is missing. The sample records approximately 160,000 clones, roughly 80% being singletons. V is TRBV7-6 and J is TRBJ2-7; D possibly corresponds to TRBD1 (6 bases). The sequenced sample was peripheral blood. The clonotype comes from a man aged 18 to 30 with active or convalescent COVID-19. The CDR3, as DNA: TGTGCCAGCAGCTTAGCTCCTGACAGGACCTACGAGCAGTACTTC. Its translation is CASSLAPDRTYEQYF. Full variable domain (outside the CDR3, taken from reference TRBV7-6 and TRBJ2-7): GAGVSQSPRYKVTKRGQDVALRCDPISGHVSLYWYRQALGQGPEFLTYFNYEAQQDKSGLPNDRFSAERPEGSISTLTIQRTEQRDSAMYRCASSLAPDRTYEQYFGPGTRLTVT.